The clone carrying this TCR beta chain was counted a single time. This record comes from a study of OX40 agonist ivuxolimab in advanced cancers. Study-level information: The study enrolled dose-escalation patients with hepatocellular carcinoma, melanoma, renal cell or head and neck cancer. Three patients, one with hepatocellular carcinoma and two with cutaneous melanoma, achieved partial responses.

Measured with immunoSEQ multiplex PCR; TCRdb has only the in-frame clones, and not every one. The sample holds more than 55,000 clones, just over 85% seen once. The germline CDR1 and CDR2 sequences are SEHNR and FQNEAQ (reference sequence). This CDR3 region has 13 residues. Trimming stripped 5 bases from V and 2 bases from J, with 9 bases between. Patients who had autoimmune disease history or got systemic immunosuppression were left out. The clonotype comes from an adult with an advanced solid tumor such as melanoma, head and neck, liver or kidney cancer. The V gene is TRBV7-9, the J gene TRBJ1-1; TRBD1 is a possible D gene (6 bases). Sequencing used CD4+ or CD8+ T cells sorted from blood, obtained in a trial of the OX40 agonist ivuxolimab. The CDR3 here is CASSTQGNTEAFF. CDR3 nucleotide sequence: TGTGCCAGCAGCACACAGGGTAACACTGAAGCTTTCTTT.